What follows describes a single TCR beta chain. What it binds is unknown. This entry belongs to a study of shared clonotypes between healthy human individuals. Study in general: A couple of women and three men aged 18 to 49 made up the donors.

All donors qualified as healthy HIV-negative adults and had experienced no recent acute infections or vaccinations. This CDR3 region has 14 residues. Germline V lookup: CDR1 SGHRS, CDR2 YFSETQ. V lost 0 bases and J 4 bases, leaving 10 bases between the germline ends. Profiled with immunoSEQ multiplex PCR; TCRdb holds only in-frame clones, not every one. The sample carries about 470,000 clones, roughly 83% recorded once. General study results and limits: Investigators collected only blood, and repertoires in tissues likely differ. There were few donors, and this limited the genetic and exposure-history diversity represented.

The V call is TRBV5-1, the J call TRBJ1-2, with unresolved D. Sequencing was carried out using PBMCs. The source of this sequence is a woman between 40 and 55 years old in good health. Some clones in this sample may be carry-over from other donors' samples. The CDR3 region has the DNA TGCGCCAGCAGCTTGGCGGACCGGGCCTATGGCTACACCTTC. Amino acids: CASSLADRAYGYTF.